One and the same sample provided the 21 T cell receptor beta chains below, sequenced in a study of T cells after yellow fever vaccination (dated by TCRdb to between 2017 and 2020). Taken with the paper, the label for treatment or condition translates to: live attenuated yellow fever vaccine strain. Libraries came from 5' RACE. Instrument used: Illumina HiSeq 2500. TCRdb redid the processing of the public reads, applying fastp at Q25 and MiXCR, and retained in-frame beta chains. Each CDR3 protein gets just one entry, which takes the most common genes and DNA from the rows behind it. In all, the sample holds hundreds of thousands of distinct CDR3 sequences, and more than 9% of those were seen once. The ten largest account for about 15% of the sample. The sequenced sample was PBMCs, obtained on the day of the yellow fever booster vaccination. These receptors originate from a man aged 30-40 years who received the YFV17D yellow fever vaccine.

There are a few counts of this clonotype. This chain joins TRBV7-2 and TRBJ1-1; D may be TRBD1 (5 bases). The CDR3 has 12 amino acids. Germline-derived CDR1 and CDR2 are SGHTA and FQGNSA. Trimming took off 8 bases at V and 4 bases at J, with 11 bases between the two ends. The CDR3 region has the DNA TGTGCCAGCGGCTCAGGGTTCACTGAAGCTTTCTTT. It yields the protein CASGSGFTEAFF.

This clonotype occurred a few times. The chain recombines TRBV4-3 with TRBJ1-2; D call uncertain. V was cut by 0 bases and J by 8 bases, with 19 bases left in between. The CDR3 is 16 amino acids. In germline, CDR1 is LGHNA, CDR2 YSLEER. The DNA of the CDR3 is TGCGCCAGCAGCCAAGATCTATGGGTACATCCCTCCGGCTACACCTTC. It translates to CASSQDLWVHPSGYTF.

This chain joins TRBV18 and TRBJ2-7, with TRBD1 matching over 10 bases. V gave up 4 bases and J gave up 5 bases; unmatched junction bases: 8. The germline V gene has CDR1 KGHSH and CDR2 LQKENI. There are 15 residues in the CDR3. CDR3 nucleotide sequence: TGTGCCAGCTCACTGCAGGGACAGGGGATAAACGAGCAGTACTTC. Translating it yields CASSLQGQGINEQYF.

The chain is built from TRBV5-1 and TRBJ2-6; D remains unclear. Germline assignment: CDR1 SGHRS and CDR2 YFSETQ. The ends were cut back, 0 bases at V and 0 bases at J, with 10 bases in the middle. The CDR3 spans 17 residues. CDR3 bases: TGCGCCAGCAGCTTGGGACCACAAATCTCTGGGGCCAACGTCCTGACTTTC. This encodes CASSLGPQISGANVLTF.

This clonotype has more than one count but fewer than ten. The chain couples TRBV12-3 or TRBV12-4 to TRBJ1-3; D gene unclear. V shed 10 bases and J shed 0 bases, with 10 bases lying between them. This CDR3 has 13 amino acids. The CDR3 coding sequence is TGTGCCACCGGACCGCGCTCTGGAAACACCATATATTTT. Its protein product is CATGPRSGNTIYF.

This clonotype was counted a few times. V and J are TRBV4-2 and TRBJ2-7, with no clear D. CDR1 is LGHNA, CDR2 YNFKEQ, per germline. The length of the CDR3 is 15 residues. V was pared by 0 bases and J by 1 base, with 10 bases between. The CDR3 loop reads CASSQDLVTSYEQYF. As DNA, the CDR3 is TGTGCCAGCAGCCAAGATCTGGTGACTTCCTACGAGCAGTACTTC.

This clonotype showed up many times. The genes are TRBV5-1 and TRBJ2-1; D ambiguous. The CDR3 extends over 14 amino acids. The V and J ends lost 2 bases and 6 bases respectively, with 12 bases between them. The germline CDR1 and CDR2 sequences are SGHRS and YFSETQ. CDR3 DNA sequence: TGCGCCAGCAGCTTTGACTCGCCAACCAATGAGCAGTTCTTC. It translates to CASSFDSPTNEQFF.

The rearrangement uses TRBV6-2 or TRBV6-3 and TRBJ2-2, with 11 bases fitting TRBD1. V gave up 2 bases and J gave up 4 bases; unmatched junction bases: 12. Germline CDR1 reads MNHEY; CDR2 reads SVGEGT. The CDR3 runs to 19 residues. CDR3 coding DNA: TGTGCCAGCAGTTACCTGCCGGGACAGGGGGGGCGGCGCACCGGGGAGCTGTTTTTT. Translation gives CASSYLPGQGGRRTGELFF.

This clonotype has more than one count but fewer than ten. The chain has TRBV6-2 or TRBV6-3 and TRBJ2-3; D remains ambiguous. The germline V and J ends were trimmed by 5 bases and 3 bases, with 18 bases remaining between them. Germline-derived CDR1 and CDR2 are MNHEY and SVGEGT. The length of the CDR3 is 16 residues. The CDR3 spells CASSNPPAWKTDTQYF. The CDR3 DNA follows: TGTGCCAGCAGTAATCCCCCCGCGTGGAAGACAGATACGCAGTATTTT.

This clonotype was detected a few times. The V call is TRBV20-1, the J call TRBJ2-7; maybe TRBD2 (5 bases). Germline V gives CDR1 DFQATT, CDR2 SNEGSKA (reference sequence). The CDR3 runs to 13 residues. The germline V and J ends were trimmed by 6 bases and 0 bases, with 12 bases remaining between them. CDR3 region: CSARPSGSYEQYF. CDR3 nucleotides: TGCAGTGCCCGGCCAAGCGGCTCCTACGAGCAGTACTTC.

This clonotype was counted only a few times. This rearrangement joins TRBV19 to TRBJ2-2, with TRBD2 matching 9 bases. CDR3 size: 15 residues. Trimming took 7 bases from V and 0 from J; bases not matched to a gene: 3. Germline V gene data show CDR1 as LNHDA and CDR2 as SQIVND (reference sequence). Here the CDR3 reads CASNRLAANTGELFF. CDR3 in DNA: TGTGCCAGTAACCGACTAGCGGCGAACACCGGGGAGCTGTTTTTT.

With regard to this clonotype: The junction shows a germline mismatch at one end, possibly a read error. This chain uses TRBV2 with TRBJ2-1; D remains unclear. There are 11 residues in the CDR3. Germline V lookup: CDR1 SNHLY, CDR2 FYNNEI. CDR3 nucleotides: TGTGCCAGCAGAGAGTACAATGAGCCGTTCTTC. Translation: CASREYNEPFF.

V gene TRBV6-1 combines with J gene TRBJ1-5; D might be TRBD1 (5 bases). The CDR3 extends over 15 amino acids. In germline, CDR1 is MNHNS, CDR2 SASEGT. Trimming removed 6 bases from V and 1 base from J, with 13 bases in between. CDR3 DNA sequence: TGTGCCAGCAGCGATCGGGGGGGAAGCAATCAGCCCCAGCATTTT. This gives the protein CASSDRGGSNQPQHF.

This chain joins TRBV7-9 and TRBJ1-6; no firm D call. Germline V gives CDR1 SEHNR, CDR2 FQNEAQ (reference sequence). Trimming removed 5 bases at V and 8 bases at J, with 7 bases between. The CDR3 extends over 12 amino acids. The CDR3: CASSLNHSPLHF. In DNA, the CDR3 is TGTGCCAGCAGCCTCAATCATTCACCCCTCCACTTT.

This clonotype has only a few counts. CDR3 loop: CASSQGGNAYEQYF. The CDR3 DNA is TGCGCCAGCAGTCAGGGGGGGAATGCCTACGAGCAGTACTTC. The chain employs TRBV10-1 and TRBJ2-7; D could derive from TRBD1 or TRBD2 (7 bases each). The ends were cut back, 5 bases at V and 2 bases at J, with 13 bases in the middle. Germline CDR1 and CDR2: WNHNN and SYGVQD (reference sequence). The CDR3 extends over 14 amino acids.

Only a few counts were recorded for this clonotype. This chain joins TRBV18 and TRBJ2-7, with TRBD1 as a possible D gene (5 bases). CDR3 size: 15 residues. Germline V CDR1 and CDR2: KGHSH, LQKENI. Between the trimmed V and J ends, which lost 3 bases and 5 bases, there was a span of 17 bases. DNA for the CDR3: TGTGCCAGCTCACCTAACCAGGGAAGGGCTAACGAGCAGTACTTC. Translating it yields CASSPNQGRANEQYF. The full variable domain, its missing parts supplied by reference TRBV18 and TRBJ2-7, is NAGVMQNPRHLVRRRGQEARLRCSPMKGHSHVYWYRQLPEEGLKFMVYLQKENIIDESGMPKERFSAEFPKEGPSILRIQQVVRGDSAAYFCASSPNQGRANEQYFGPGTRLTVT.

V usage is TRBV6-2 or TRBV6-3 and J usage is TRBJ2-7; the D call may be TRBD1 or TRBD2 (5 bases each). With 2 bases removed from V and 1 base from J, the gap between germline ends came to 12 bases. CDR3 size: 15 residues. Germline V gives CDR1 MNHEY, CDR2 SVGEGT. CDR3 sequence: CASSYGRGASYEQYF. In nucleotides, the CDR3 is TGTGCCAGCAGTTACGGAAGGGGAGCGTCCTACGAGCAGTACTTC.

The J gene is TRBJ2-1, the V gene TRBV19; 9 bases agree with TRBD2. Germline lookup yields CDR1 LNHDA and CDR2 SQIVND (reference sequence). The trim removed 6 bases at V and 2 bases at J, leaving 5 bases unmatched. The CDR3 sequence is 15 residues long. The CDR3 DNA sequence: TGTGCCAGTAGGGTAGCGGGAGTTACCTACAATGAGCAGTTCTTC. This encodes CASRVAGVTYNEQFF. The entire variable domain, with the rest obtained from reference TRBV19 and TRBJ2-1, is as follows: DGGITQSPKYLFRKEGQNVTLSCEQNLNHDAMYWYRQDPGQGLRLIYYSQIVNDFQKGDIAEGYSVSREKKESFPLTVTSAQKNPTAFYLCASRVAGVTYNEQFFGPGTRLTVL.

The rearrangement joins TRBV16 to TRBJ1-1; D might be TRBD1 (5 bases). The CDR3 loop spans 15 amino acids. V lost 3 bases to trimming and J lost 2 bases, with 13 bases between them. Germline V gene sequence: CDR1 KGHSY, CDR2 FQNENV. In DNA form, the CDR3 reads TGTGCCAGCAGCCATCCTGGGGGGACTAACACTGAAGCTTTCTTT. Its protein is CASSHPGGTNTEAFF.

In this sample, this clonotype turned up many times. V usage is TRBV7-2 and J usage is TRBJ2-2; D unresolved. V shed 3 bases and J shed 5 bases, with 7 bases lying between them. The CDR3 runs 13 residues. The germline V gene has CDR1 SGHTA and CDR2 FQGNSA. The CDR3 here is CASSFGWTGELFF. CDR3 coding DNA: TGTGCCAGCAGCTTTGGTTGGACCGGGGAGCTGTTTTTT. Looking up the rest from reference TRBV7-2 and TRBJ2-2 gives the full variable domain: GAGVSQSPSNKVTEKGKDVELRCDPISGHTALYWYRQSLGQGLEFLIYFQGNSAPDKSGLPSDRFSAERTGGSVSTLTIQRTQQEDSAVYLCASSFGWTGELFFGEGSRLTVL.

This clonotype was detected only a few times. V gene TRBV12-3 or TRBV12-4 combines with J gene TRBJ1-5; TRBD1 agrees at 7 bases. The junction had 7 bases not matched to a gene; V was cut back by 6 bases and J by 5 bases. The length of the CDR3 is 14 residues. CDR3 amino acids: CASSLDRSHQPQHF. The CDR3 bases are TGTGCCAGCAGCTTGGACAGGTCGCATCAGCCCCAGCATTTT.